This TCR beta chain is from a study of T cell repertoires in cytomegalovirus infection. Study-wide background: Evidence of both CMV infection and a matching HLA type came from public TCR beta signatures.

MiXCR was run by TCRdb on the reads, yielding one entry per CDR3 protein. The sample carries 55,000 to 70,000 distinct CDR3 sequences, roughly a third recorded once. This clonotype has just a few counts. Its specificity is not known. Trimming removed 5 bases from V and 4 bases from J; junction bases left unmatched: 18. This CDR3 spans 18 amino acids. Findings and caveats of the study: The study identified carriers of CMV plus the relevant HLA from cumulative public TCR beta family frequency. The study found HLA-C-restricted CMV-specific TCR beta clonotypes dominating the ex vivo response.

This receptor was obtained from a human donor in good health (CMV status not recorded). Some clones in this sample may be carry-over from other donors' samples. Input material: PBMCs, sequenced either directly or after in vitro stimulation (not recorded which). The chain is built from TRBV12-3 or TRBV12-4 and TRBJ1-2; 8 nucleotides line up with TRBD1. The CDR3, as DNA: TGTGCCAGCAGTCAATTTGCCGGGACAGGAGGTTTTGGCTATGGCTACACCTTC. Its protein is CASSQFAGTGGFGYGYTF.